This passage covers 25 T cell receptor beta chains from one sample sequenced in a study of blood T cell repertoires in COVID-19. Assay: immunoSEQ multiplex PCR; the TCRdb copy retains only in-frame clones and omits some. This sample carries approximately 210,000 clones, 84% of them seen once, and the ten largest clones take about 20%. Sequenced: peripheral blood. The receptors here all came from a man aged 25-45 years with active or convalescent COVID-19.

The table lists this clone with a count of one. The chain joins TRBV7-6 to TRBJ2-2; 8 bases match TRBD1. The CDR3 contains 16 residues. Trimming removed 2 bases from V and 4 bases from J; junction bases left unmatched: 6. Germline V lookup: CDR1 SGHVS, CDR2 FNYEAQ. Here the CDR3 reads CASSLYWTGFTGELFF. The CDR3 DNA follows: TGTGCCAGCAGCTTATATTGGACAGGGTTCACCGGGGAGCTGTTTTTT. Full variable domain (remainder filled in from reference TRBV7-6 and TRBJ2-2): GAGVSQSPRYKVTKRGQDVALRCDPISGHVSLYWYRQALGQGPEFLTYFNYEAQQDKSGLPNDRFSAERPEGSISTLTIQRTEQRDSAMYRCASSLYWTGFTGELFFGEGSRLTVL.

The J gene is TRBJ1-6, the V gene TRBV6-1; a weak D match, TRBD1 (5 bases). Germline V lookup: CDR1 MNHNS, CDR2 SASEGT. V was clipped by 7 bases and J by 10 bases, with 11 bases between them. The CDR3 runs to 12 residues. CDR3 sequence (DNA): TGTGCCAGCAATCAGGGCGGCTCACCCCTCCACTTT. Translating it yields CASNQGGSPLHF.

V and J are TRBV6-5 and TRBJ1-2; 8 nucleotides line up with TRBD1. The CDR3 totals 14 residues. V lost 2 bases and J lost 8; bases outside the gene matches: 7. The germline V gene encodes CDR1 MNHEY and CDR2 SVGAGI. The CDR3 region is CASSYGQGARGYTF. The CDR3 coding sequence is TGTGCCAGCAGTTACGGGCAGGGGGCTCGAGGCTACACCTTC.

This sequence joins TRBV15 and TRBJ1-6; 7 nucleotides agree with TRBD1. There are 15 residues in the CDR3. J was trimmed by 9 bases and V by 0 bases; bases with no gene match: 5. Germline loops: CDR1 LNHNV, CDR2 YYDKDF (reference sequence). The DNA for the CDR3 is TGTGCCACCAGCAGAGATAAGGGGGCGAGTTCACCCCTCCACTTT. Protein product: CATSRDKGASSPLHF. The complete variable domain, with remaining parts taken from reference TRBV15 and TRBJ1-6, reads DAMVIQNPRYQVTQFGKPVTLSCSQTLNHNVMYWYQQKSSQAPKLLFHYYDKDFNNEADTPDNFQSRRPNTSFCFLDIRSPGLGDTAMYLCATSRDKGASSPLHFGNGTRLTVT.

CDR3 residues: CASSLSQGTEKLFF. The CDR3 DNA is TGTGCCAGCTCACTATCGCAGGGGACTGAAAAACTGTTTTTT. The V and J genes are TRBV18 and TRBJ1-4, with TRBD1 as a possible D gene (6 bases). V gave up 4 bases and J gave up 7 bases, with 13 bases separating them. CDR1 and CDR2 from the germline V gene are KGHSH and LQKENI. CDR3 length equals 14 residues.

DNA for the CDR3: TGTGCCAGCAGTTACGCCACCGGGACAACGGGATCACCCCTCCACTTT. Translation gives CASSYATGTTGSPLHF. This chain connects TRBV6-5 to TRBJ1-6, with D tentatively TRBD1 (6 bases). The CDR3 spans 16 residues. Germline values: CDR1 MNHEY, CDR2 SVGAGI. Trimming shortened V by 2 bases and J by 10 bases, and 18 bases separated the two germline ends.

This rearrangement joins TRBV4-1 to TRBJ2-5; tentative D call: TRBD1 (6 bases). Per the germline V gene, CDR1 is MGHRA and CDR2 is YSYEKL. The CDR3 contains 13 residues. V was cut by 4 bases and J by 5 bases, with 11 bases left in between. In nucleotides, the CDR3 is TGCGCCAGCAGCCGGACAGAATTCGAGACCCAGTACTTC. Translating it yields CASSRTEFETQYF.

The chain links TRBV7-9 to TRBJ1-2, with 9 positions matching TRBD1. Germline V gene data show CDR1 as SEHNR and CDR2 as FQNEAQ (reference sequence). The trim removed 5 bases at V and 7 bases at J, leaving 5 bases unmatched. The CDR3 totals 13 residues. DNA for the CDR3: TGTGCCAGCAGCCCAGGGGACAGGGCTGGCTACACCTTC. Translation gives CASSPGDRAGYTF.

This chain links TRBV30 with TRBJ2-3; D call uncertain. Trimming took off 0 bases at V and 0 bases at J, with 10 bases between the two ends. The germline gives CDR1 GTSNPN, CDR2 SVGIG (reference sequence). The CDR3 consists of 15 residues. This CDR3 reads CAWSVWAGSTDTQYF. DNA of the CDR3: TGTGCCTGGAGTGTCTGGGCCGGTAGCACAGATACGCAGTATTTT.

This sequence joins TRBV30 and TRBJ1-4; D gene unclear. V was shortened by 0 bases and J by 7 bases, with 12 bases between the two germline ends. The CDR3 is 14 amino acids. From germline, CDR1 is GTSNPN and CDR2 SVGIG (reference sequence). The CDR3 loop reads CAWSVLPRGEKLFF. CDR3 nucleotide sequence: TGTGCCTGGAGTGTACTTCCGAGAGGTGAAAAACTGTTTTTT.

J is TRBJ1-1 and V is TRBV18; D not resolved. Germline V gene data show CDR1 as KGHSH and CDR2 as LQKENI. V was pared by 3 bases and J by 5 bases, with 16 bases between. The CDR3 loop spans 15 amino acids. CDR3: CASSPKLSGWTEAFF. CDR3 sequence (DNA): TGTGCCAGCTCACCTAAGTTATCGGGATGGACTGAAGCTTTCTTT.

This clone was counted between two and nine times. The chain couples TRBV21-1 to TRBJ1-5; the table names TRBD1, a call not compared with the DNA. TRBV21-1 is an annotated pseudogene. The CDR3 is made up of 15 amino acids. The CDR3 loop reads CASSKARQGGQPQHF. The CDR3 DNA reads as TGTGCCAGCAGCAAAGCAAGACAGGGAGGACAGCCCCAGCATTTT.

On this clone: Mismatch with germline at one junction end may stem from a read error. The chain combines TRBV28 with TRBJ1-2; tentatively, D is TRBD1 (6 bases). This CDR3 region has 17 residues. From germline, CDR1 is MDHEN and CDR2 SYDVKM. CDR3 in DNA: TGTGCCCGCAGTTGGGGCGGGGGGGGCGGAATGGCCGGTGGCTACACCTTC. It is translated as CARSWGGGGGMAGGYTF.

The table lists this clone with a count of one. The V gene is TRBV7-2, the J gene TRBJ2-5; 8 bases agree with TRBD1. J lost 7 bases, V lost 7 bases, and 20 bases had no gene match. Germline V gene data show CDR1 as SGHTA and CDR2 as FQGNSA. The CDR3 loop spans 17 amino acids. DNA of the CDR3: TGTGCCAGCACGAAAACGGGAAGCATCAGGGGGCAGGGGACCCAGTACTTC. As protein: CASTKTGSIRGQGTQYF.

This clone has a single count. The genes are TRBV7-9 and TRBJ2-1, with TRBD1 matching over 7 bases. Germline V lookup: CDR1 SEHNR, CDR2 FQNEAQ (reference sequence). V dropped 2 bases and J dropped 2; count of bases not matched to a gene: 3. This CDR3 spans 15 amino acids. The CDR3 sequence is CASSLKGAPYNEQFF. DNA for the CDR3: TGTGCCAGCAGCTTAAAGGGGGCACCCTACAATGAGCAGTTCTTC.

The chain carries TRBV3-1 (or the pseudogene TRBV3-2) and TRBJ1-5, with 8 positions matching TRBD1. Trimming removed 4 bases from V and 6 bases from J; junction bases left unmatched: 5. Germline V gives CDR1 LGHDT, CDR2 YNNKEL (reference sequence). CDR3 length equals 14 residues. DNA for the CDR3: TGTGCCAGCAGCCTCGGACAGGGAGGTCAGCCCCAGCATTTT. Translating gives CASSLGQGGQPQHF.

This clone has a handful of counts. CDR3 sequence (DNA): TGTGCCAGTAGTGAGGCGGGGAGCTCCTACAATGAGCAGTTCTTC. Its translation is CASSEAGSSYNEQFF. The chain is built from TRBV19 and TRBJ2-1; the D gene is possibly TRBD2 (6 bases). CDR1 and CDR2 from the germline V gene are LNHDA and SQIVND (reference sequence). The CDR3 covers 15 residues. Trimming removed 5 bases from V and 0 bases from J, with 11 bases in between.

The V and J genes are TRBV7-9 and TRBJ1-1; perhaps TRBD1 as D (6 bases). The germline CDR1 and CDR2 sequences are SEHNR and FQNEAQ (reference sequence). The CDR3 length is 16 residues. V lost 7 bases and J 4 bases, leaving 22 bases between the germline ends. The CDR3 nucleotides read TGTGCCAGCACGACAGGTGGGCCTTCCCCTAGCACTGAAGCTTTCTTT. Translated, it gives CASTTGGPSPSTEAFF.

The chain recombines TRBV6-6 with TRBJ1-2; TRBD1 aligns across 10 bases. The CDR3 is 15 amino acids. The V and J ends lost 10 bases and 10 bases, in that order; junction bases with no gene match: 18. The germline CDR1 and CDR2 sequences are MNHNY and SVGAGI (reference sequence). The CDR3 DNA reads as TGTGCCACAGGGACAGGGGCCTCCCCTGTGCGTACCTACACCTTC. This codes for CATGTGASPVRTYTF.

The chain employs TRBV30 and TRBJ2-3; 8 bases line up with TRBD2. Unmatched junction bases numbered 8, after V lost 4 bases and J lost 5 bases. This CDR3 contains 14 residues. Germline CDR1 and CDR2: GTSNPN and SVGIG (reference sequence). CDR3 sequence reads: CAWKRGGRRDTQYF. The DNA for the CDR3 is TGTGCCTGGAAACGGGGGGGCCGGAGAGATACGCAGTATTTT.

This clone has only one observation. The CDR3 region is CASSPSGAKNIQYF. CDR3 DNA sequence: TGTGCCAGCAGTCCTAGCGGGGCCAAAAACATTCAGTACTTC. The V gene is TRBV6-5, the J gene TRBJ2-4, with TRBD2 identical over 8 bases. CDR3 size: 14 residues. Germline CDR1 MNHEY, CDR2 SVGAGI. Trimming cost V 5 bases and J 1 base; bases outside gene matches: 1.

The rearrangement uses TRBV19 and TRBJ2-7, with 8 bases matching TRBD2. The germline V gene encodes CDR1 LNHDA and CDR2 SQIVND (reference sequence). J lost 5 bases, V lost 5 bases, and 8 bases had no gene match. CDR3 length equals 14 residues. The CDR3 here is CASSSWTSLHEQYF. CDR3 in DNA: TGTGCCAGTAGTTCTTGGACTAGCCTCCACGAGCAGTACTTC.

The rearrangement links TRBV6-5 to TRBJ2-3; D is unclear. CDR1 MNHEY and CDR2 SVGAGI come from the germline V gene. Trimming took off 6 bases at V and 5 bases at J, with 12 bases between the two ends. The CDR3 length is 13 residues. For the CDR3, the DNA is TGTGCCAGCAGACCCCCCGGGTTAGATACGCAGTATTTT. It specifies CASRPPGLDTQYF.

This chain uses TRBV6-1 with TRBJ1-1, with TRBD1 as a possible D gene (5 bases). This CDR3 is built from 14 residues. Germline CDR1 reads MNHNS; CDR2 reads SASEGT. Between the trimmed V and J ends, which lost 2 bases and 2 bases, there was a span of 9 bases. CDR3 sequence reads: CASSESGPNTEAFF. DNA of the CDR3: TGTGCCAGCAGTGAATCAGGGCCAAACACTGAAGCTTTCTTT.

The genes are TRBV2 and TRBJ2-7; D gene ambiguous. The ends were cut back, 4 bases at V and 4 bases at J, with 23 bases in the middle. Germline V gives CDR1 SNHLY, CDR2 FYNNEI. The CDR3 has 17 amino acids. CDR3 coding DNA: TGTGCCAGCAGTGTTATCTCTGTGCACATCCACGGGTACGAGCAGTACTTC. It specifies CASSVISVHIHGYEQYF.